These 9 T cell receptor beta chains came from one sample sequenced in a study of technical replicates of blood from a few donors. Sequencing used immunoSEQ multiplex PCR; TCRdb keeps in-frame clones, though not all of them. The repertoire has 70,000 to 75,000 clones, over 90% of them found once; the top ten carry more than 0.2%. Sequences were obtained from T cells isolated from PBMCs. The receptors stem from a human donor in good health.

The chain uses TRBV5-8 and TRBJ1-2, with TRBD1 matching 8 bases. The trim removed 5 bases at V and 0 bases at J, leaving 6 bases unmatched. This CDR3 has 15 residues. In germline, CDR1 is SGHTS, CDR2 YDEGEE. CDR3 coding DNA: TGTGCCAGCAGTCCCAGACAGGGGCCTAACTATGGCTACACCTTC. Protein sequence: CASSPRQGPNYGYTF.

The chain couples TRBV6-6 to TRBJ2-2; no firm D call. Germline V lookup: CDR1 MNHNY, CDR2 SVGAGI (reference sequence). The CDR3 is made up of 13 amino acids. Trimming left V 2 bases short and J 7 bases short, with 8 bases between. In nucleotides, the CDR3 is TGTGCCAGCAGTTACAAAGCTGGCGGGGAGCTGTTTTTT. Amino acid sequence: CASSYKAGGELFF.

The rearrangement joins TRBV7-8 to TRBJ2-7; 9 bases are a match to TRBD1. The germline CDR1 and CDR2 sequences are SGHVS and FQNEAQ. With 4 bases clipped from V and 1 base from J, the junction kept 14 bases outside the gene matches. The CDR3 sequence is 18 residues long. CDR3: CASSYSPGTGLVSYEQYF. In DNA, the CDR3 is TGTGCCAGCAGCTACTCTCCCGGGACAGGGTTGGTGTCCTACGAGCAGTACTTC.

The chain employs TRBV30 and TRBJ1-2, with TRBD1 matching 9 bases. The CDR3 has 13 amino acids. Germline V gene lookup returns CDR1 GTSNPN and CDR2 SVGIG (reference sequence). Losses at the gene ends were 3 bases for V and 6 bases for J; bases not matched to a gene: 5. The CDR3 loop reads CAWSVGQGHGYTF. In DNA, the CDR3 is TGTGCCTGGAGCGTGGGACAGGGCCATGGCTACACCTTC.

CDR3 region: CASSLYYYEQYF. The CDR3 bases are TGTGCCAGCAGTTTATACTACTACGAGCAGTACTTC. This rearrangement joins TRBV28 to TRBJ2-7; D is uncertain. V shed 1 base and J shed 3 bases, with 4 bases lying between them. Germline V gene data show CDR1 as MDHEN and CDR2 as SYDVKM. The CDR3 is made up of 12 amino acids.

The chain couples TRBV5-6 to TRBJ2-2, with 7 bases aligning to TRBD1. Trimming at V came to 4 bases and at J to 2 bases, leaving 11 bases not matched to a gene. The CDR3 length is 17 residues. Germline V gene data show CDR1 as SGHDT and CDR2 as YYEEEE. The DNA of the CDR3 is TGTGCCAGCAGCGCAATTATTCGGGACAGAAACACCGGGGAGCTGTTTTTT. This translates into CASSAIIRDRNTGELFF.

This rearrangement joins TRBV27 to TRBJ2-1; a weak D match, TRBD1 (6 bases). This CDR3 contains 13 residues. CDR1 is MNHEY and CDR2 is SMNVEV in the germline V gene (reference sequence). Trimming took 8 bases from V and 2 from J, leaving 10 bases between them. The CDR3 DNA follows: TGTGCCAGCGGGACATTTGCCTACAATGAGCAGTTCTTC. Amino acid sequence: CASGTFAYNEQFF.

The chain is built from TRBV30 and TRBJ1-6; 8 bases are shared with TRBD1. V shed 3 bases and J 4 bases; nucleotides not matched to a gene: 5. CDR3 size: 15 residues. Germline CDR1 and CDR2: GTSNPN and SVGIG (reference sequence). CDR3 protein: CAWRARGPYNSPLHF. The CDR3 nucleotides are TGTGCCTGGAGGGCCAGGGGGCCATATAATTCACCCCTCCACTTT.

The chain has TRBV6-1 and TRBJ1-4; the match to TRBD1 covers 9 bases. Germline CDR1 and CDR2: MNHNS and SASEGT. The CDR3 extends over 18 amino acids. Germline trimming cut 2 bases from V and 5 bases from J; bases unmatched to any gene: 12. CDR3 amino acids: CASSEIQGAEGLNEKLFF. The CDR3 nucleotides are TGTGCCAGCAGTGAAATACAGGGGGCGGAGGGCCTAAATGAAAAACTGTTTTTT.